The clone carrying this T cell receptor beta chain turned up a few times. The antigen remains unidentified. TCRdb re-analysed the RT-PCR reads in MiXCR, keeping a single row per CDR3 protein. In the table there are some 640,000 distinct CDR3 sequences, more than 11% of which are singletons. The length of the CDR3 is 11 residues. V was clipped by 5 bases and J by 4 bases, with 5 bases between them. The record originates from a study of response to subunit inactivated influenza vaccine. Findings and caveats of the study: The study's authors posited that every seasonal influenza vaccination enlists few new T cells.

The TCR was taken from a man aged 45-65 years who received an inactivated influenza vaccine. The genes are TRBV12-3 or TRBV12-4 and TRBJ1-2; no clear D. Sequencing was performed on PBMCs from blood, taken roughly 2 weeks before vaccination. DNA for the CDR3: TGTGCCAGCAGTAACCTCTATGGCTACACCTTC. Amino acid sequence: CASSNLYGYTF.